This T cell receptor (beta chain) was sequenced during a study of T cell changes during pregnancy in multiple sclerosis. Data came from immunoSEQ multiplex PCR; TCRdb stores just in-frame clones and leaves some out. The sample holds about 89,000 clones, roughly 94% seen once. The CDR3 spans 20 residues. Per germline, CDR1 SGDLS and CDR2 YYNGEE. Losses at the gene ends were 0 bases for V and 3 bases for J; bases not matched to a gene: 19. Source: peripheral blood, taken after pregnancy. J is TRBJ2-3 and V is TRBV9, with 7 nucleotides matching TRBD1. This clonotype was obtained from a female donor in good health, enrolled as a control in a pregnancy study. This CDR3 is CASSVGIRQGFDERTDTQYF. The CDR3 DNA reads TGTGCCAGCAGCGTAGGGATCAGACAGGGTTTCGACGAACGAACAGATACGCAGTATTTT.